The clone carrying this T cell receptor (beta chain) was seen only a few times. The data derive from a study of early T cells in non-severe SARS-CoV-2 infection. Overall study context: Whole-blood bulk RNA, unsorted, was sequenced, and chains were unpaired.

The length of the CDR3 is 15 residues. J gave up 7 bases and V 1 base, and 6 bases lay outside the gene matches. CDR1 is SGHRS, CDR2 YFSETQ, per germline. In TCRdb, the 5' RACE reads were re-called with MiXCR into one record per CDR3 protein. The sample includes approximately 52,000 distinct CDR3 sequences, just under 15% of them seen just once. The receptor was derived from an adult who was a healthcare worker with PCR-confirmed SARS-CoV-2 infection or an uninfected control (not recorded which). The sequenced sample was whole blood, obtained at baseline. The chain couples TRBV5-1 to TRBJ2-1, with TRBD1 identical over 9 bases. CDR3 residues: CASSLMGQGINEQFF. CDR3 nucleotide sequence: TGCGCCAGCAGCTTGATGGGACAGGGTATTAATGAGCAGTTCTTC.